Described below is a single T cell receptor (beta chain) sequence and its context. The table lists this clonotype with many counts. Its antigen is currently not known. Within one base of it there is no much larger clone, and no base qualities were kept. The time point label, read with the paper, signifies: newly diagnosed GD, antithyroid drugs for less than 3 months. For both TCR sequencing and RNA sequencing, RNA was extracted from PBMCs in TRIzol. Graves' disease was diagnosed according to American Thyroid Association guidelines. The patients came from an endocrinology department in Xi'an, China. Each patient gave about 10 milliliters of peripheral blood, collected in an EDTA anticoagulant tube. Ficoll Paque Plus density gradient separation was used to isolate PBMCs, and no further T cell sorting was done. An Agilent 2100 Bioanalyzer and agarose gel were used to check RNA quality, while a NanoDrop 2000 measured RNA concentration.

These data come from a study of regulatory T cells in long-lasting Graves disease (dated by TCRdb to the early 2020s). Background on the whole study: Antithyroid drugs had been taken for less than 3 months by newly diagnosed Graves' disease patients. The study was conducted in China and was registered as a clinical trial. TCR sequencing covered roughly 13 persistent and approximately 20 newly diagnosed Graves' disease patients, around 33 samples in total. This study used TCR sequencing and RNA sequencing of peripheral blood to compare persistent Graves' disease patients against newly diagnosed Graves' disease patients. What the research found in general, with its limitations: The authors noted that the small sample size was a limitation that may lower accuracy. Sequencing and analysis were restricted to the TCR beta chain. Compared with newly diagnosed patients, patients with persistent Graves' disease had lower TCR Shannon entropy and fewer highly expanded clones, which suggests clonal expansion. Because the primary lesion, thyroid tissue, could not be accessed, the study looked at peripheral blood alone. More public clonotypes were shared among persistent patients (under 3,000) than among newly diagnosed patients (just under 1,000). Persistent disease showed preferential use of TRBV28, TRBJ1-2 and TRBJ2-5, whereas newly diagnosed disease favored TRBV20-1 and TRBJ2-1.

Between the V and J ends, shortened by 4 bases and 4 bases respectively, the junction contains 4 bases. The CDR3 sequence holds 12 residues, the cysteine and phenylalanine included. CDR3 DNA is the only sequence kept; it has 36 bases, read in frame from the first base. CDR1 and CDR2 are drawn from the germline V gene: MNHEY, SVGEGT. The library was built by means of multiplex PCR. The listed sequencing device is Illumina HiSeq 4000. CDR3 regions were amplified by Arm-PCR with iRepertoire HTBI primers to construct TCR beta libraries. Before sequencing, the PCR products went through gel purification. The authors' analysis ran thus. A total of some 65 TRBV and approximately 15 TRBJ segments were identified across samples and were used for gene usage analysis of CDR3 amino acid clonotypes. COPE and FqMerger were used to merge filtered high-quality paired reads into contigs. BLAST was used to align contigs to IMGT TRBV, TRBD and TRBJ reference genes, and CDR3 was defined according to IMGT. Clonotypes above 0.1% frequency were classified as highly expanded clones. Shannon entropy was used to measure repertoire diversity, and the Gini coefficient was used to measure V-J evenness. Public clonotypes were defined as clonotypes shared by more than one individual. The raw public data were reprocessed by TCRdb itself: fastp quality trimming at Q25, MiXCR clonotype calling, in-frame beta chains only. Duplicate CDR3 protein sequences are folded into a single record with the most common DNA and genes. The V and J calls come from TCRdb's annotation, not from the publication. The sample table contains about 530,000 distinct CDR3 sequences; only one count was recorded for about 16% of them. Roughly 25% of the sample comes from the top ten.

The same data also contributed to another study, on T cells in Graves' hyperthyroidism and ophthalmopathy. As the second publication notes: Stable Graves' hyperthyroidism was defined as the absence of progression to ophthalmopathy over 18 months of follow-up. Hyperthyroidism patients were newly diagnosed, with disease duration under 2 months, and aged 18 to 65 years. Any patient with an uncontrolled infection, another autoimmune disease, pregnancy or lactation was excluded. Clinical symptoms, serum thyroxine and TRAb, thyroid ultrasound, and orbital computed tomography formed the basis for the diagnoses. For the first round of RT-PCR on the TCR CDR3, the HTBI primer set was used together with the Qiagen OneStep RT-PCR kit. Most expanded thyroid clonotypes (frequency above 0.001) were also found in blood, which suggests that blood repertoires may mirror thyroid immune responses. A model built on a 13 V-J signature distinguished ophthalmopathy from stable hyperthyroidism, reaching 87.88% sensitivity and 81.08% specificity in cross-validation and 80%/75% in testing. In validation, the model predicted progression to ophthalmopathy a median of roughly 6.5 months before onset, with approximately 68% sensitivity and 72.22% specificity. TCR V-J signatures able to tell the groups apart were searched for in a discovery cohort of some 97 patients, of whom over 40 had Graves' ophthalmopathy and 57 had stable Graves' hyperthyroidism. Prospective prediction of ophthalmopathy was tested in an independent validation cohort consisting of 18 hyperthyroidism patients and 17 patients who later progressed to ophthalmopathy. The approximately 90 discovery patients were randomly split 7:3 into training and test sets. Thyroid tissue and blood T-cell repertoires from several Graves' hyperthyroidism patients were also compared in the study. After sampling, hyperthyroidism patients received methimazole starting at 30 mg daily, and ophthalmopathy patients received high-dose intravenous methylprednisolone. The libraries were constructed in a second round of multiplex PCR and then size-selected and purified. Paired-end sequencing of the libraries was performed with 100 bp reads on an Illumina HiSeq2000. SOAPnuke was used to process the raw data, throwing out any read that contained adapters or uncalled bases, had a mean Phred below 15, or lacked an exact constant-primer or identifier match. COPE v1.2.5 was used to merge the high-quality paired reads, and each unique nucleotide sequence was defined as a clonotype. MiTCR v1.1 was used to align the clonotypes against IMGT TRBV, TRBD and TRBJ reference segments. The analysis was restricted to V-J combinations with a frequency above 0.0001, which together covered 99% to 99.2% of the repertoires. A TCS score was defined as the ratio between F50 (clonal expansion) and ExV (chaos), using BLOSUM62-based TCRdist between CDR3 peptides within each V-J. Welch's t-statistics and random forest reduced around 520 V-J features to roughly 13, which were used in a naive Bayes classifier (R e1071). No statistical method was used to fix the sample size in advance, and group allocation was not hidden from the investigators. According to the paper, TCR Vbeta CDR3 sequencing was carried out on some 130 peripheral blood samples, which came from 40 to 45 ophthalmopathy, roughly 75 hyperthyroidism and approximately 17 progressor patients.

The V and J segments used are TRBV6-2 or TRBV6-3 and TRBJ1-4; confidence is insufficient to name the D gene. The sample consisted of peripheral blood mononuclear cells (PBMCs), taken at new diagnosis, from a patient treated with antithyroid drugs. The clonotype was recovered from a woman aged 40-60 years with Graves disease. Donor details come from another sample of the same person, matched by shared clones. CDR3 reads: CASSSLNEKLFF. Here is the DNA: TGTGCCAGCAGTTCGCTTAATGAAAAACTGTTTTTT.